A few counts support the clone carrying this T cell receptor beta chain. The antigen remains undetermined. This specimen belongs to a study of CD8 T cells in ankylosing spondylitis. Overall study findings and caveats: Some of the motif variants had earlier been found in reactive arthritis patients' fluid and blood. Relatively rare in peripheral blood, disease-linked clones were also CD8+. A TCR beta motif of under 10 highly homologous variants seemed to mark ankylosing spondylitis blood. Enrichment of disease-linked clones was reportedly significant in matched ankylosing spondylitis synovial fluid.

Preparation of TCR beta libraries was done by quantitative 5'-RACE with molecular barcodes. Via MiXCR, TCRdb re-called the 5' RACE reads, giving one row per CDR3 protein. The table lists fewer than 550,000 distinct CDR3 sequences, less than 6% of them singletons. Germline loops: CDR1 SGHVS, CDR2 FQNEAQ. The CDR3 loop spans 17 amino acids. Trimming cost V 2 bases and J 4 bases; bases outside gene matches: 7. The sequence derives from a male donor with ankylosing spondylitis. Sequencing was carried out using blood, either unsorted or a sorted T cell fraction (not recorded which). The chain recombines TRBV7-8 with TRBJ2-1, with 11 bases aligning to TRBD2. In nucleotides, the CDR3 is TGTGCCAGCAGCTTAAATCTAGCGGGAGGCATTTACAATGAGCAGTTCTTC. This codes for CASSLNLAGGIYNEQFF.